This is a list of T cell receptor beta chains from one sample in a study of shared clonotypes between healthy human individuals. Repertoires were generated with immunoSEQ multiplex PCR, while TCRdb's copy carries only in-frame clones and drops some. The sample holds more than 550,000 clones, 72% seen once. The sample taken for sequencing was memory CD4+ T cells sorted from blood. The receptor source for this set is a woman under 40 in good health. The conserved cysteine and the conserved F or W are not part of the CDR3 here.

V gene	J gene	CDR3 protein
TRBV7-8	TRBJ2-1	ASSLGGRSYNEQF
TRBV29-1	TRBJ1-3	SVAGAGNTIY
TRBV11-2	TRBJ2-3	ASSGGVSSTGTQY
TRBV28	TRBJ1-2	ASSSVWDGYT
TRBV6-1	TRBJ1-3	ASSVVADSGNTIY
TRBV6-6	TRBJ1-4	ASSYGQTTNEKLF
TRBV28	TRBJ2-7	ASSISGRAYEQY
TRBV21-1	TRBJ1-5	ASSKVYVNQPQH
TRBV5-1	TRBJ2-1	ASSLIEREGNEQF
TRBV7-2	TRBJ1-4	ASSLFVNEKLF
TRBV6-1	TRBJ2-7	ASRQGSSSSYEQY
TRBV19	TRBJ2-3	ASAPGQGSTDTQY
TRBV28	TRBJ1-1	ASSSGGPEAF
TRBV5-1	TRBJ2-6	ASSFSPSSGANVLT
TRBV6-1	TRBJ1-3	ASSRSGDLGNTIY
TRBV11-2	TRBJ2-2	ASSPLSKPGELF
TRBV7-8	TRBJ2-1	ASSLVAGARDEQF
TRBV19	TRBJ1-1	ASRDRDTEAF
TRBV11-3	TRBJ2-3	ASSPGPQDTQY
TRBV9	TRBJ2-3	ASSVGARTSTDTQY
TRBV5-1	TRBJ2-5	ASSPTGTEETQY
TRBV19	TRBJ2-7	ASSLRTGGADEQY
TRBV13	TRBJ2-7	ASSSGTLGRGTYEQY
TRBV6-1	TRBJ2-7	ASSEYGLESYEQY
TRBV6-6	TRBJ2-7	ASRRVGGSYEQY
TRBV28	TRBJ2-2	ASSPFGQNTGELF
TRBV18	TRBJ2-1	ASSPRQGANEQF
TRBV7-2	TRBJ1-1	ASSLGGFTEAF
TRBV18	TRBJ2-2	ASSLDANTGELF
TRBV4-1	TRBJ2-5	ASSQEGDSGRETQY
TRBV30	TRBJ1-5	AWSVTAIQPQH
TRBV14	TRBJ2-5	ASSQVGTTGETQY
TRBV4-1	TRBJ1-5	ASSQDQGNQPQH
TRBV7-3	TRBJ2-5	ASSDGTAQETQY
TRBV21-1	TRBJ2-7	ASSKEPAGVVYEQY
TRBV7-9	TRBJ2-2	ASSLPAGGGELF
TRBV30	-	APRLGGSYEQY